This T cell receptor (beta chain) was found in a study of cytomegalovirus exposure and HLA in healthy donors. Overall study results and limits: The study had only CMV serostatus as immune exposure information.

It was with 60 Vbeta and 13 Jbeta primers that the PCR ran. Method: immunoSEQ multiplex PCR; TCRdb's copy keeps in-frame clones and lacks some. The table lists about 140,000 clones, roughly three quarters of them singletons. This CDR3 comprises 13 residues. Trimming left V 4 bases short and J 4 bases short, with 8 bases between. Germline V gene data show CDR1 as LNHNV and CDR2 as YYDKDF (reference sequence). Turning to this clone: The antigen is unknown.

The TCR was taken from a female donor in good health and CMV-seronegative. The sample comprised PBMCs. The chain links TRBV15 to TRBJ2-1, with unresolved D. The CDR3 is CATSTRNYNEQFF. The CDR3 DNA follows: TGTGCCACCAGCACCAGAAATTACAATGAGCAGTTCTTC. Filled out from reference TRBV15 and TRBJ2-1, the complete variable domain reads DAMVIQNPRYQVTQFGKPVTLSCSQTLNHNVMYWYQQKSSQAPKLLFHYYDKDFNNEADTPDNFQSRRPNTSFCFLDIRSPGLGDTAMYLCATSTRNYNEQFFGPGTRLTVL.